This TCR beta chain was obtained from a study of T cell repertoires in cytomegalovirus infection (dated by TCRdb to the late 2010s). At the level of the whole study: Alongside well-studied HLA-B-restricted epitopes, the peptide stimulations were aimed at recently identified HLA-C-restricted CMV epitopes, whose presentation resists viral immunomodulation. Donor HLA type was relevant to the analysis, as public TCR beta signatures indicated carriage of CMV infection together with the matching HLA type.

Study-wide findings and limitations: In both this cohort and an independent cohort of approximately 350 donors, the cumulative frequency of public TCR beta family members distinguished carriers of CMV infection plus the relevant HLA type. The ex vivo response was dominated by HLA-C-restricted CMV-specific TCR beta clonotypes, which also provided the single most frequent clonotype in two of eight donors.

V gives up 4 bases and J gives up 8 bases, and the segment between their germline ends measures 14 bases. In the germline V gene (reference sequence), CDR1 corresponds to LNHDA and CDR2 to SQIVND. Reading from cysteine to phenylalanine, the CDR3 counts 13 amino acids. The entry retains the CDR3 DNA only, 39 bases that are in frame from base 1. Comment on this clonotype: What antigen it recognizes has not been identified. No quality values exist for individual bases; no much larger clone is one base distant.

The sequencing machine was an Illumina HiSeq 1500. Starting from the raw public reads, TCRdb applied fastp trimming at Q25, assembled clones with MiXCR and retained in-frame beta chains. CDR3 protein sequences are deduplicated, and each keeps its most common genes and DNA. This sample gives about 350,000 distinct CDR3 sequences in total; just under 35% of them show up just once. In total, the top ten clones hold roughly 14% of the sample. The treatment or condition label on this specimen signifies: in vitro stimulation with specific CMV peptide epitopes to enrich CMV-specific T cells. This specimen was cultured PBMCs, taken from culture after CMV antigen stimulation. The receptor's source is a human donor in good health (CMV status not recorded). Some clones in this sample may be carry-over from other donors' samples. The rearranged segments are TRBV19 and TRBJ1-1; the D gene is not confidently resolved. The CDR3 protein sequence reads: CASSRSGQVEAFF. Read as DNA, the sequence is TGTGCCAGTAGTAGGAGTGGCCAGGTAGAAGCTTTCTTT. The full variable domain, with segments outside the CDR3 supplied by the reference TRBV19 and TRBJ1-1 proteins, appears as DGGITQSPKYLFRKEGQNVTLSCEQNLNHDAMYWYRQDPGQGLRLIYYSQIVNDFQKGDIAEGYSVSREKKESFPLTVTSAQKNPTAFYLCASSRSGQVEAFFGQGTRLTVV.